This T cell receptor beta chain was captured in a study of radiation and T cells in renal cell carcinoma. V lost 8 bases and J lost 2; bases outside the gene matches: 12. This CDR3 region has 15 residues. Germline V CDR1 and CDR2: SGHTA, FQGTGA. As to time point: baseline pretreatment blood. The sample's treatment: 15 Gy SBRT to primary tumor, nephrectomy 4 weeks later. Radiation-treated patients gave blood at baseline, week 2 and week 4. Using immunoSEQ multiplex PCR, the repertoire was profiled, and TCRdb retains in-frame clones only, with some absent. The sample shows about 140,000 clones, less than 85% of them seen only once.

This sequence originates from a woman aged 45-59 years with renal cell carcinoma. The chain uses TRBV7-3 and TRBJ2-7, with 7 bases lining up with TRBD1. The specimen was blood, collected from a patient whose treatment included radiotherapy and nephrectomy. The CDR3 DNA reads as TGTGCCAGCTCTAAAGCGGTGGGACAGACCTACGAGCAGTACTTC. This sequence encodes CASSKAVGQTYEQYF.